This T cell receptor (beta chain) is from a study of Ad26.COV2.S vaccination and SARS-CoV-2 variants. Repertoires were generated with immunoSEQ multiplex PCR, while TCRdb's copy carries only in-frame clones and drops some. The sample shows 380,000 or so clones, roughly four fifths of them seen only once. General study points: Responses of T cells in total may have been underestimated by the TCR breadth and depth analyses. Individuals receiving vaccine had higher spike-specific TCR breadth than placebo recipients did.

Treatment specified: 15 to 20 received Ad26.COV2.S at low or high dose, single or two shots; 5 received placebo; per-sample allocation not given. Sampling was performed 63 days after the first vaccine or placebo injection. This person who donated was an adult of 18-55 years in Boston. Participants' vaccine, an Ad26 vector, delivered Wuhan-strain SARS-CoV-2 spike. Per the germline V gene, CDR1 is KGHSH and CDR2 is LQKENI. The CDR3 covers 15 residues. The V and J ends lost 1 base and 2 bases respectively, with 9 bases between them. In the case of this clone: What it recognizes is unknown.

The TCR comes from a person between 18 and 65 years old who received the Ad26.COV2.S COVID-19 vaccine or a placebo. The sample in question was peripheral blood, obtained in a trial of Ad26.COV2.S vaccine versus placebo. V gene TRBV18 combines with J gene TRBJ2-1; maybe TRBD1 (5 bases). The CDR3 nucleotides are TGTGCCAGCTCACCACGGCAGGGCCCCTACAATGAGCAGTTCTTC. It codes for CASSPRQGPYNEQFF.